Each of the 32 T cell receptor beta chains below was sequenced from the same sample in a study of blood T cell repertoires in COVID-19. Sequencing used immunoSEQ multiplex PCR; TCRdb keeps in-frame clones, though not all of them. The top ten hold 1% of the sample, which has hundreds of thousands of clones, 85% to 90% seen once. The sample taken for sequencing was PBMCs or T cells enriched from blood (not recorded which). All receptors derive from a man younger than 35 who had recovered from COVID-19.

This chain links TRBV6-5 with TRBJ1-2; D perhaps matches TRBD1 (6 bases). The CDR3 runs 14 residues. Germline CDR1 and CDR2: MNHEY and SVGAGI. V was trimmed by 5 bases and J by 5 bases, leaving 15 bases between them. The chain's CDR3 is CASSRDTARYGYTF. CDR3 DNA: TGTGCCAGCAGTAGGGACACCGCCAGGTATGGCTACACCTTC.

The chain has TRBV7-9 and TRBJ2-2, with TRBD1 matching 11 bases. The trim removed 5 bases at V and 6 bases at J, leaving 5 bases unmatched. The CDR3 has 15 residues. Germline CDR1 is SEHNR and CDR2 is FQNEAQ (reference sequence). Here the CDR3 DNA reads TGTGCCAGCAGCCTCGGGACAGGGGGTCCCGGGGAGCTGTTTTTT. Translating it yields CASSLGTGGPGELFF.

The chain employs TRBV5-4 and TRBJ2-1; TRBD1 agrees at 11 bases. CDR1 SGHNT and CDR2 YYREEE come from the germline V gene (reference sequence). This CDR3 has 15 residues. With V trimmed by 0 bases and J by 7 bases, 3 bases remained unmatched. The chain's CDR3 is CASSLGTGGQNEQFF. CDR3 DNA sequence: TGTGCCAGCAGCTTGGGGACAGGGGGCCAGAATGAGCAGTTCTTC.

This chain links TRBV3-1 (or the pseudogene TRBV3-2) with TRBJ1-1; 9 bases are a match to TRBD1. The J segment lost 6 bases and the V segment lost 4 bases, leaving 9 bases of the junction unmatched. Germline CDR1 is LGHDT and CDR2 is YNNKEL (reference sequence). The CDR3 is 15 residues long. The CDR3 DNA is TGTGCCAGCAGCCTGACAGGGGGTAGGTTCGCTGAAGCTTTCTTT. Protein product: CASSLTGGRFAEAFF.

V and J are TRBV9 and TRBJ1-3; D may be TRBD1 (6 bases). The CDR3 has 14 residues. V lost 5 bases to trimming and J lost 0 bases, with 9 bases between them. Germline values: CDR1 SGDLS, CDR2 YYNGEE. Here the CDR3 reads CASRQGSSGNTIYF. CDR3 DNA: TGTGCCAGCAGACAGGGAAGCTCTGGAAACACCATATATTTT. Full variable domain (remainder filled in from reference TRBV9 and TRBJ1-3): DSGVTQTPKHLITATGQRVTLRCSPRSGDLSVYWYQQSLDQGLQFLIQYYNGEERAKGNILERFSAQQFPDLHSELNLSSLELGDSALYFCASRQGSSGNTIYFGEGSWLTVV.

This clone was seen just once. The V and J genes are TRBV7-9 and TRBJ2-4; TRBD1 might be the D (6 bases). The V end lost 8 bases, the J end lost 5 bases, and 13 bases lay between the germline ends. The V gene's germline CDR1 is SEHNR and CDR2 FQNEAQ (reference sequence). The CDR3 sequence is 13 residues long. The CDR3 nucleotides are TGTGCCAGCGCAAGGACAGTCCAAAACATTCAGTACTTC. It translates to CASARTVQNIQYF.

This chain connects TRBV9 to TRBJ1-4; TRBD1 agrees at 7 bases. CDR1 and CDR2 (germline): SGDLS, YYNGEE. CDR3 size: 15 residues. V lost 4 bases to trimming and J lost 8 bases; unmatched junction nucleotides: 11. CDR3 protein: CASSTTTGLDEKLFF. The CDR3 bases are TGTGCCAGCAGCACGACGACAGGGTTGGACGAAAAACTGTTTTTT.

This clone was detected a few times. The genes are TRBV6-5 and TRBJ1-1; 7 nucleotides match TRBD1. V trimming: 4 bases; J trimming: 7 bases; junction bases outside the gene matches: 9. CDR3 size: 14 residues. Looked up from germline, CDR1 is MNHEY and CDR2 is SVGAGI. The CDR3 DNA sequence: TGTGCCAGCAGTTTCCAGACAGGGCGGGGTGAAGCTTTCTTT. It translates to CASSFQTGRGEAFF.

The gene calls are TRBV9 and TRBJ1-3; 9 nucleotides align to TRBD1. The CDR3 consists of 16 residues. The V gene end was trimmed by 0 bases and the J gene end by 2 bases; junction bases not matched to a gene: 3. CDR1 is SGDLS and CDR2 is YYNGEE in the germline V gene. The CDR3 sequence: CASSVEQGATGNTIYF. CDR3 coding DNA: TGTGCCAGCAGCGTAGAACAGGGGGCTACTGGAAACACCATATATTTT.

The V and J genes are TRBV5-5 and TRBJ2-3; 8 nucleotides match TRBD2. The V and J ends lost 4 bases and 0 bases, in that order; junction bases with no gene match: 13. The CDR3 has 18 residues. Germline V gives CDR1 SGHKS, CDR2 YYEKEE (reference sequence). Here the CDR3 DNA reads TGTGCCAGCAGCAGGCTGGAGCAGGCGGGGGGCAGCACAGATACGCAGTATTTT. Residues: CASSRLEQAGGSTDTQYF. The entire variable domain, with the rest obtained from reference TRBV5-5 and TRBJ2-3, is as follows: DAGVTQSPTHLIKTRGQQVTLRCSPISGHKSVSWYQQVLGQGPQFIFQYYEKEERGRGNFPDRFSARQFPNYSSELNVNALLLGDSALYLCASSRLEQAGGSTDTQYFGPGTRLTVL.

The chain uses TRBV27 and TRBJ1-5, with TRBD1 matching 7 bases. This CDR3 has 14 residues. The V segment lost 8 bases and the J segment 4 bases; nucleotides outside the gene matches: 8. The germline V gene has CDR1 MNHEY and CDR2 SMNVEV (reference sequence). The CDR3 reads CASSPQGRNQPQHF. CDR3 nucleotide sequence: TGTGCCAGCTCACCACAGGGGAGGAATCAGCCCCAGCATTTT.

This clone is a singleton in its sample. Other nucleotide sequences from this sample produce the same CDR3. The V call is TRBV5-1, the J call TRBJ1-4; D might be TRBD1 (5 bases). The germline V gene encodes CDR1 SGHRS and CDR2 YFSETQ. The CDR3 runs 14 residues. Trimming left V 0 bases short and J 4 bases short, with 7 bases between. The CDR3 reads CASSLGQINEKLFF. The DNA of the CDR3 is TGCGCCAGCAGCTTGGGACAGATTAATGAAAAACTGTTTTTT.

This chain connects TRBV29-1 to TRBJ2-2, with D perhaps TRBD1 (6 bases). Trimming left V 4 bases short and J 6 bases short, with 9 bases between. The CDR3 totals 12 residues. CDR1 and CDR2 (germline): SQVTM, ANQGSEA. The DNA for the CDR3 is TGCAGCGTTGTTGGGGGCCCCGGGGAGCTGTTTTTT. Its protein product is CSVVGGPGELFF.

V is TRBV4-3 and J is TRBJ2-2; D is unresolved. Germline V CDR1 and CDR2: LGHNA, YSLEER. Trimming cost V 1 base and J 7 bases, with 4 bases left between them. The CDR3 runs 12 residues. The CDR3 DNA follows: TGCGCCAGCAGCCAAGGGCTCGGGGAGCTGTTTTTT. Translation gives CASSQGLGELFF.

Comments on this clone: Other DNA sequences in this specimen translate into the identical CDR3. CDR3 nucleotides: TGTGCCAGCAGCCAAAGCCGGGGACAGCCCCAGCATTTT. This translates into CASSQSRGQPQHF. The genes are TRBV3-1 (or the pseudogene TRBV3-2) and TRBJ1-5; D uncertain. This CDR3 spans 13 amino acids. V dropped 2 bases and J dropped 7 bases, with 9 bases sitting between them. Germline V gene data show CDR1 as LGHDT and CDR2 as YNNKEL (reference sequence).

The V gene is TRBV7-8, the J gene TRBJ2-1; 8 bases map to TRBD2. This CDR3 has 18 amino acids. Germline V gene sequence: CDR1 SGHVS, CDR2 FQNEAQ. V shed 1 base and J 6 bases; nucleotides not matched to a gene: 14. The CDR3 sequence: CASSLVGDSGRVSNEQFF. Here the CDR3 DNA reads TGTGCCAGCAGCTTAGTAGGGGACTCCGGGAGGGTGTCCAATGAGCAGTTCTTC.

This clone was counted once. The genes are TRBV24-1 and TRBJ1-2, with 11 bases identical to TRBD1. V lost 4 bases to trimming and J lost 8 bases; unmatched junction nucleotides: 5. The germline V gene has CDR1 KGHDR and CDR2 SFDVKD. This CDR3 has 14 amino acids. CDR3 in amino acids: CATSDLDRGLGYTF. The CDR3 DNA reads as TGTGCCACCAGTGACCTGGACAGGGGGCTCGGCTACACCTTC.

The rearrangement links TRBV5-1 to TRBJ1-3; the D gene is possibly TRBD1 (5 bases). The CDR3 contains 13 residues. Germline loops: CDR1 SGHRS, CDR2 YFSETQ. With 5 bases removed from V and 0 bases from J, the gap between germline ends came to 6 bases. The DNA for the CDR3 is TGCGCCAGCAGGGACACCTCTGGAAACACCATATATTTT. It encodes CASRDTSGNTIYF.

The rearrangement uses TRBV12-5 and TRBJ1-5; D is undetermined. V lost 6 bases and J lost 10, with 25 bases in between. Germline CDR1 is LGHNT and CDR2 is FRNRAP. The CDR3 runs 16 residues. The CDR3 region is CASGQNGGHSISPQHF. The DNA for the CDR3 is TGTGCTAGTGGACAGAACGGAGGCCACTCAATCAGCCCCCAGCATTTT.

For the CDR3, the DNA is TGTGCCACCAGAGCGGGTCTTTTTGCTGGGGCCAACGTCCTGACTTTC. Its translation: CATRAGLFAGANVLTF. The chain is built from TRBV27 and TRBJ2-6; maybe TRBD2 (6 bases). Trimming left V 10 bases short and J 2 bases short, with 18 bases between. Germline loops: CDR1 MNHEY, CDR2 SMNVEV (reference sequence). The CDR3 is 16 residues long.

This clone came up once. The chain has TRBV3-1 (or the pseudogene TRBV3-2) and TRBJ2-3; D possibly corresponds to TRBD2 (7 bases). Germline CDR1 is LGHDT and CDR2 is YNNKEL (reference sequence). Trimming left V 0 bases short and J 14 bases short, with 18 bases between. The CDR3 length is 14 residues. CDR3: CASSQETLTGGRYF. The CDR3 DNA reads TGTGCCAGCAGCCAAGAAACTTTAACGGGGGGCAGGTATTTT.

The chain carries TRBV7-9 and TRBJ1-5, with D possibly being TRBD1 (5 bases). The CDR3 spans 15 residues. V lost 0 bases and J lost 3, with 9 bases in between. The germline V gene has CDR1 SEHNR and CDR2 FQNEAQ (reference sequence). The chain's CDR3 is CASSLAGDVNQPQHF. The CDR3 DNA sequence: TGTGCCAGCAGCTTAGCAGGGGATGTCAATCAGCCCCAGCATTTT.

The chain is built from TRBV3-1 (or the pseudogene TRBV3-2) and TRBJ2-2; D not certain. The CDR3 is made up of 13 amino acids. The V and J ends lost 4 bases and 2 bases respectively, with 5 bases between them. Germline V lookup: CDR1 LGHDT, CDR2 YNNKEL (reference sequence). The chain's CDR3 is CASSPLNTGELFF. The CDR3, as DNA: TGTGCCAGCAGCCCTTTAAACACCGGGGAGCTGTTTTTT.

This clone was seen a few times. The chain links TRBV10-1 to TRBJ1-6; 8 bases fit TRBD1. The V and J ends lost 3 bases and 14 bases, in that order; junction bases with no gene match: 6. This CDR3 contains 13 residues. The germline V gene encodes CDR1 WNHNN and CDR2 SYGVQD (reference sequence). The CDR3 loop reads CASSEGTGSSLHF. CDR3 nucleotides: TGCGCCAGCAGTGAAGGGACAGGCTCCTCCCTCCACTTT.

CDR3 protein: CASSSSRDRPNTEAFF. The CDR3 bases are TGTGCCAGCAGTTCCTCCCGGGACAGGCCGAACACTGAAGCTTTCTTT. The chain uses TRBV6-5 and TRBJ1-1; 8 nucleotides agree with TRBD1. Germline CDR1 MNHEY, CDR2 SVGAGI. The CDR3 runs 16 residues. Germline trimming cut 4 bases from V and 1 base from J; bases unmatched to any gene: 8.

This clone appeared a single time. The rearrangement uses TRBV20-1 and TRBJ2-6; 7 bases align to TRBD1. This CDR3 region has 16 residues. Trimming took 3 bases from V and 9 from J; bases not matched to a gene: 14. Germline CDR1 is DFQATT and CDR2 is SNEGSKA (reference sequence). CDR3 coding DNA: TGCAGTGCTAGTAATACCCCCGGGACAGTACTCAACGTCCTGACTTTC. This encodes CSASNTPGTVLNVLTF.

The chain carries TRBV5-6 and TRBJ2-1, with 10 bases matching TRBD2. Looked up from germline, CDR1 is SGHDT and CDR2 is YYEEEE. J gave up 8 bases and V 10 bases, and 9 bases lay outside the gene matches. The CDR3 covers 13 residues. CDR3 amino acids: CAGSSGSLYEQFF. CDR3 bases: TGTGCCGGGTCTAGCGGGAGTCTCTATGAGCAGTTCTTC.

V and J are TRBV7-9 and TRBJ1-4, with a weak D call TRBD1 (6 bases). Germline V lookup: CDR1 SEHNR, CDR2 FQNEAQ (reference sequence). This CDR3 region has 15 residues. V shed 1 base and J shed 8 bases, with 14 bases lying between them. The CDR3 is CASSLETGMGEKLFF. The CDR3, as DNA: TGTGCCAGCAGCTTAGAAACAGGGATGGGCGAAAAACTGTTTTTT.

The chain employs TRBV9 and TRBJ2-1; 11 bases are shared with TRBD1. CDR1 is SGDLS, CDR2 YYNGEE, per germline. V lost 0 bases, J lost 9 bases, and 5 bases stayed unmatched. This CDR3 has 15 amino acids. The CDR3 region has the DNA TGTGCCAGCAGCGTAGCGGGACAGGGGGGAGCTGAGCAGTTCTTC. This codes for CASSVAGQGGAEQFF.

The chain employs TRBV18 and TRBJ1-3, with D unclear. CDR1 and CDR2 from the germline V gene are KGHSH and LQKENI. The CDR3 runs 16 residues. The ends were cut back, 3 bases at V and 2 bases at J, with 14 bases in the middle. The CDR3 region is CASSPLTGFTGNTIYF. CDR3 nucleotide sequence: TGTGCCAGCTCACCTCTGACGGGTTTTACTGGAAACACCATATATTTT.

In this sample, this clone turned up a few times. The chain combines TRBV12-5 with TRBJ1-1; D might be TRBD1 (6 bases). Trimming cost V 3 bases and J 0 bases, with 8 bases left between them. In germline, CDR1 is LGHNT, CDR2 FRNRAP. This CDR3 region has 14 residues. In nucleotides, the CDR3 is TGTGCTAGTGGTTTTGGACAGTTGAACACTGAAGCTTTCTTT. Translated, it gives CASGFGQLNTEAFF.

The chain combines TRBV5-1 with TRBJ2-5; D call uncertain. Germline V CDR1 and CDR2: SGHRS, YFSETQ. Trimming cost V 2 bases and J 5 bases, with 16 bases left between them. The CDR3 sequence is 15 residues long. CDR3 residues: CASSFLTKLGETQYF. DNA for the CDR3: TGCGCCAGCAGCTTCTTAACTAAGCTTGGTGAGACCCAGTACTTC.